This note documents a single T cell receptor beta chain sequence. Cohorts were based on clinical histories the participants reported. Assay used: immunoSEQ multiplex PCR; TCRdb lists only in-frame clones, some missing. The data contain under 350,000 clones, approximately 86% of them singletons. Losses at the gene ends were 7 bases for V and 12 bases for J; bases not matched to a gene: 11. Germline V gene lookup returns CDR1 SNHLY and CDR2 FYNNEI. CDR3 length: 13 amino acids. This sample stems from a study of blood T cell repertoires in COVID-19. Study context: PBMCs, B-cell-depleted T cells, or T cells provided the cDNA or gDNA that made up the material.

The rearrangement joins TRBV2 to TRBJ2-3, with TRBD2 matching over 9 bases. The TCR comes from a woman between 40 and 50 years old with acute COVID-19. The sequenced sample consisted of PBMCs or T cells enriched from blood (not recorded which). The CDR3 reads CASTLSGGQNQYF. The CDR3 DNA reads as TGTGCCAGCACCCTTAGCGGGGGACAGAACCAGTATTTT.